These 7 T cell receptor beta chains were sequenced from one sample in a study of cytotoxic CD8 clonotypes in ibrutinib-treated CLL. Here immunoSEQ multiplex PCR was the method, and the copy in TCRdb shows in-frame clones only, minus some. Of roughly 200,000 clones listed, about 72% are singletons. The specimen comprised PBMCs, sampled after 24 months of ibrutinib treatment. The receptors here all came from a human donor with chronic lymphocytic leukemia.

J is TRBJ1-2 and V is TRBV7-8; no clear D. CDR3 size: 14 residues. Germline CDR1 SGHVS, CDR2 FQNEAQ. Trimming stripped 4 bases from V and 8 bases from J, with 17 bases between. The CDR3 DNA is TGTGCCAGCAGCTACCAGCCCCTCATGGGCGGCTACACCTTC. Translating gives CASSYQPLMGGYTF.

J is TRBJ1-3 and V is TRBV11-1; a possible D gene is TRBD1 (5 bases). In germline, CDR1 is SGHAT, CDR2 FQDESV (reference sequence). The CDR3 loop spans 13 amino acids. V dropped 4 bases and J dropped 4 bases, with 8 bases sitting between them. CDR3 sequence reads: CASSSDIGNTIYF. CDR3 nucleotides: TGTGCCAGCAGCTCGGACATAGGAAACACCATATATTTT.

CDR3 coding DNA: TGTGCCAGCTCACCACGATTATCAGGGGCTCGGGGCACTGAAGCTTTCTTT. Amino acids: CASSPRLSGARGTEAFF. The chain links TRBV18 to TRBJ1-1, with D possibly TRBD1 on 6 matching bases. This CDR3 is 17 amino acids long. The germline CDR1 and CDR2 sequences are KGHSH and LQKENI. V was clipped by 1 base and J by 4 bases, with 19 bases between them. The full variable domain, rest sourced from reference TRBV18 and TRBJ1-1, is NAGVMQNPRHLVRRRGQEARLRCSPMKGHSHVYWYRQLPEEGLKFMVYLQKENIIDESGMPKERFSAEFPKEGPSILRIQQVVRGDSAAYFCASSPRLSGARGTEAFFGQGTRLTVV.

V gene TRBV7-9 combines with J gene TRBJ2-3; 9 bases are a match to TRBD2. Germline V gene sequence: CDR1 SEHNR, CDR2 FQNEAQ (reference sequence). This CDR3 has 16 amino acids. With 6 bases clipped from V and 3 bases from J, the junction kept 10 bases outside the gene matches. DNA for the CDR3: TGTGCCAGCAGTACCCATAGCGGGAGAAGGACAGATACGCAGTATTTT. Translation gives CASSTHSGRRTDTQYF.

This CDR3 is CASNPGLAGGNEQFF. CDR3 DNA sequence: TGTGCCAGTAACCCCGGACTAGCGGGAGGTAATGAGCAGTTCTTC. The rearrangement uses TRBV9 and TRBJ2-1; TRBD2 agrees at 14 bases. Germline V gene lookup returns CDR1 SGDLS and CDR2 YYNGEE. The length of the CDR3 is 15 residues. V dropped 8 bases and J dropped 7; count of bases not matched to a gene: 8.

This clone was seen a handful of times. DNA for the CDR3: TGTGCCAGCAGTACACAAGAGACCCAGTACTTC. This encodes CASSTQETQYF. This sequence joins TRBV6-5 and TRBJ2-5; D remains unclear. The germline V gene encodes CDR1 MNHEY and CDR2 SVGAGI. This CDR3 contains 11 residues. V was clipped by 5 bases and J by 2 bases, with 3 bases between them.

J is TRBJ2-3 and V is TRBV7-2; D unclear. Per the germline V gene, CDR1 is SGHTA and CDR2 is FQGNSA. Between the trimmed V and J ends, which lost 1 base and 2 bases, there was a span of 7 bases. The CDR3 spans 14 residues. CDR3 region: CASSLVQHTDTQYF. The CDR3 DNA reads as TGTGCCAGCAGCTTAGTCCAGCACACAGATACGCAGTATTTT.